This T cell receptor beta chain was sequenced for a study of sequential checkpoint blockade in melanoma. Sequenced by immunoSEQ multiplex PCR; TCRdb stores in-frame clones only, minus some. Found here are around 21,000 clones, 65% to 90% of them singletons; the top ten hold about 51%. The treatment denotes: randomized to nivolumab then ipilimumab (arm A) or the reverse (arm B). The CDR3 has 15 amino acids. The V end was cut by 0 bases, the J end by 0 bases, with 9 bases between. Per the germline V gene, CDR1 is SGHTA and CDR2 is FQGNSA. The sample here was CD8+ T cells sorted from blood (inferred from file names), taken from a patient given nivolumab and ipilimumab in sequence. The chain employs TRBV7-2 and TRBJ2-7; D is perhaps TRBD2 (5 bases). This receptor was taken from a human donor with melanoma. As DNA, the CDR3 is TGTGCCAGCAGCTTAGCCTCCGGGGTCTCCTACGAGCAGTACTTC. It yields the protein CASSLASGVSYEQYF.